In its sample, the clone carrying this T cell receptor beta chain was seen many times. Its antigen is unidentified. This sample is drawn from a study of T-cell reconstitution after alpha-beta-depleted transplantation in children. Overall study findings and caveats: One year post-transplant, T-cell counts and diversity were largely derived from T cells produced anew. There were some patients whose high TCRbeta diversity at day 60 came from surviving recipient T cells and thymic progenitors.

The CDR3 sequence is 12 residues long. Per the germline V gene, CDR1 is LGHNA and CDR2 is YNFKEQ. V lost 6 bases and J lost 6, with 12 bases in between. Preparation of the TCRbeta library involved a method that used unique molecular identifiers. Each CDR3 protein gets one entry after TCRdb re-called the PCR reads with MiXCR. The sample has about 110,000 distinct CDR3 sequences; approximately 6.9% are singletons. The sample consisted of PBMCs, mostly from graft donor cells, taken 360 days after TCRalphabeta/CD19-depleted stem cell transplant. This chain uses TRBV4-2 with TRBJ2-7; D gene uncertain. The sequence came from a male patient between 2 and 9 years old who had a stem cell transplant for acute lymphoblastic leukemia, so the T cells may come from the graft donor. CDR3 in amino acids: CASSPPGPEQYF. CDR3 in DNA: TGTGCCAGCAGTCCTCCAGGACCCGAGCAGTACTTC.